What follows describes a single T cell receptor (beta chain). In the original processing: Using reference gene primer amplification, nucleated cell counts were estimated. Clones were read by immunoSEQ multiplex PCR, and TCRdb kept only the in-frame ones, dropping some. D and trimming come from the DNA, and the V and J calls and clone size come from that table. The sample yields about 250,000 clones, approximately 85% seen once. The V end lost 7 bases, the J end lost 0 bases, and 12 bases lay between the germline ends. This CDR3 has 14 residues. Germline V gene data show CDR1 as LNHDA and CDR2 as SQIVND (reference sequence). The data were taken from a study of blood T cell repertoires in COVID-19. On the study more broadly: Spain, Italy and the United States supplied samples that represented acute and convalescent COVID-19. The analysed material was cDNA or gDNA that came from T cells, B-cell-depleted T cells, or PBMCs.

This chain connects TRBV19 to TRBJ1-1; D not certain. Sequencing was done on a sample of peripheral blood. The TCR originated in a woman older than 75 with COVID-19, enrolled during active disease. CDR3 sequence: CASTRNGVNTEAFF. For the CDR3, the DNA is TGTGCCAGTACCAGAAACGGGGTGAACACTGAAGCTTTCTTT.